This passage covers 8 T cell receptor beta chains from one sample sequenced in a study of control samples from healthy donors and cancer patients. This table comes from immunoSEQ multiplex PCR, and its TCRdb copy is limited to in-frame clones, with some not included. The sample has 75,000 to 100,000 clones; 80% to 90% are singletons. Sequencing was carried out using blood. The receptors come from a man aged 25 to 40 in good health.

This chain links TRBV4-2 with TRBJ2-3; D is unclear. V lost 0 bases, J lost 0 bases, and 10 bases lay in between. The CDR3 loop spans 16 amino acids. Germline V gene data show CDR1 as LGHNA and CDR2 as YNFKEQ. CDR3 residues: CASSQEAPPSTDTQYF. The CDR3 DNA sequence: TGTGCCAGCAGCCAAGAAGCTCCACCTAGCACAGATACGCAGTATTTT.

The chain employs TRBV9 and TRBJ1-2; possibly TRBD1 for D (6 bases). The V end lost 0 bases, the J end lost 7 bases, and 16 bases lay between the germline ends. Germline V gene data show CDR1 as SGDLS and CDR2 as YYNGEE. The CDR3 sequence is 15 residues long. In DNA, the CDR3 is TGTGCCAGCAGCGTAGACTACAGGGTCATGAGTGGCTACACCTTC. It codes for CASSVDYRVMSGYTF.

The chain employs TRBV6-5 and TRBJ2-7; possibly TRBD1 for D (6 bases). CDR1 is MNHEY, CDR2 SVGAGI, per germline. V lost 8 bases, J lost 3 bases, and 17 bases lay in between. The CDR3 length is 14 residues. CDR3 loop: CASAFRGSHYEQYF. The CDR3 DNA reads TGTGCCAGCGCGTTTAGGGGGTCCCACTACGAGCAGTACTTC.

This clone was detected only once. Written as DNA, the CDR3 is TGTGCCTCCAAAGGTAGCGGGAGAGATACGCAGTATTTT. Translated, it gives CASKGSGRDTQYF. The chain combines TRBV30 with TRBJ2-3; 9 nucleotides match TRBD2. CDR1 GTSNPN and CDR2 SVGIG come from the germline V gene (reference sequence). CDR3 size: 13 residues. With 7 bases clipped from V and 5 bases from J, the junction kept 7 bases outside the gene matches.

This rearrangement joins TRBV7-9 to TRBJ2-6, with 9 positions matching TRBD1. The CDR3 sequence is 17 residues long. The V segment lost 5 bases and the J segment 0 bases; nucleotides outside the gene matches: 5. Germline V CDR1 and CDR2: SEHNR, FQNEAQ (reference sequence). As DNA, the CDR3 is TGTGCCAGCAGCAAGGGACAGGGCTTCTCTGGGGCCAACGTCCTGACTTTC. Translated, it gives CASSKGQGFSGANVLTF. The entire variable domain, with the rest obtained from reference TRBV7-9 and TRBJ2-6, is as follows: DTGVSQNPRHKITKRGQNVTFRCDPISEHNRLYWYRQTLGQGPEFLTYFQNEAQLEKSRLLSDRFSAERPKGSFSTLEIQRTEQGDSAMYLCASSKGQGFSGANVLTFGAGSRLTVL.

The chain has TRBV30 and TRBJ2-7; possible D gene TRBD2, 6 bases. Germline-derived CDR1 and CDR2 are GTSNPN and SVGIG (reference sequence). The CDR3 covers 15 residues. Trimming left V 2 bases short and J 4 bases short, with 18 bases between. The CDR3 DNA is TGTGCCTGGAGTCCTGGAGGGAGTGATGGGTACGAGCAGTACTTC. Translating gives CAWSPGGSDGYEQYF.

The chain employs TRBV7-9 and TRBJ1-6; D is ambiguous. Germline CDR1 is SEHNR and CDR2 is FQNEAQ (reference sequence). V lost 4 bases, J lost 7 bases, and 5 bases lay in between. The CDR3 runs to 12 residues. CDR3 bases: TGTGCCAGCAGCTGGACCAATTCACCCCTCCACTTT. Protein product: CASSWTNSPLHF.

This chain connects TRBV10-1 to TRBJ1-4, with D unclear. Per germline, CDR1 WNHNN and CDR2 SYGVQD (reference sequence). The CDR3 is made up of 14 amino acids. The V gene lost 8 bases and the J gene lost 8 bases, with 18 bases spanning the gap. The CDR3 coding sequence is TGCGCCAGCGATGTGGGATACTCGGGGGAAAAACTGTTTTTT. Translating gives CASDVGYSGEKLFF.